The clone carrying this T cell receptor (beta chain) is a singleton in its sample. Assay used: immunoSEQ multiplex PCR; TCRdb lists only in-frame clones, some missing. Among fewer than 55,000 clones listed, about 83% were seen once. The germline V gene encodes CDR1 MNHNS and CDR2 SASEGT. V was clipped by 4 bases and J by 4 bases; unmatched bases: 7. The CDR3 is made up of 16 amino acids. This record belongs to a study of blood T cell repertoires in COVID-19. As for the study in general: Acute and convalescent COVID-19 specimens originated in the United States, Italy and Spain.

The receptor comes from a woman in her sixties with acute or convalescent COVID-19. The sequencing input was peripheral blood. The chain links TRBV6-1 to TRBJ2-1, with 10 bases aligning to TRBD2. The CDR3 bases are TGTGCCAGCAGTGCAACCGGGACTAGCGCATACAATGAGCAGTTCTTC. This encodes CASSATGTSAYNEQFF.